The entry below gives a single T cell receptor (beta chain) sequence along with its context. The sample comes from a study of blood T cell repertoires in COVID-19. Here immunoSEQ multiplex PCR was the method, and the copy in TCRdb shows in-frame clones only, minus some. The sample consists of almost 200,000 clones, roughly 77% of them appearing once. This CDR3 contains 15 residues. Germline V gene sequence: CDR1 MNHEY, CDR2 SVGAGI. Germline trimming cut 4 bases from V and 2 bases from J; bases unmatched to any gene: 2. The receptor's source is a woman aged 40 to 55 with COVID-19, enrolled during active disease. Source material: peripheral blood. The gene calls are TRBV6-5 and TRBJ2-3, with TRBD2 identical over 11 bases. The CDR3 sequence: CASSSLAGDTDTQYF. CDR3 DNA: TGTGCCAGCAGTTCACTAGCGGGGGACACAGATACGCAGTATTTT.